Following are 3 T cell receptor beta chains from one sample sequenced in a study of cytomegalovirus exposure and HLA in healthy donors. 13 Jbeta primers and 60 Vbeta primers were used for the PCR. Assay: immunoSEQ multiplex PCR; the TCRdb copy retains only in-frame clones and omits some. The table has more than 100,000 clones, approximately 75% seen once. The sequenced material came from PBMCs. These receptors all come from a male donor in good health and CMV-seronegative.

The CDR3 nucleotides are TGTGCCTGGAGTGTACTTAGCGGGGGCCCCACAGATACGCAGTATTTT. Residues: CAWSVLSGGPTDTQYF. V gene TRBV30 combines with J gene TRBJ2-3; TRBD2 agrees at 9 bases. V dropped 0 bases and J dropped 2; count of bases not matched to a gene: 6. CDR3 size: 16 residues. The germline V gene encodes CDR1 GTSNPN and CDR2 SVGIG (reference sequence).

The V call is TRBV7-2, the J call TRBJ1-2; D is ambiguous. Between the trimmed V and J ends, which lost 8 bases and 0 bases, there was a span of 10 bases. This CDR3 contains 13 residues. The germline CDR1 and CDR2 sequences are SGHTA and FQGNSA. The CDR3 region is CASERIPNYGYTF. For the CDR3, the DNA is TGTGCCAGCGAGCGGATCCCTAACTATGGCTACACCTTC.

The V call is TRBV6-5, the J call TRBJ2-7; the match to TRBD1 covers 11 bases. CDR1 MNHEY and CDR2 SVGAGI come from the germline V gene. The CDR3 consists of 14 residues. Trimming at V came to 6 bases and at J to 9 bases, leaving 10 bases not matched to a gene. The CDR3 protein is CASRRTGGPVGQYF. CDR3 sequence (DNA): TGTGCCAGCAGGAGGACAGGGGGCCCCGTGGGGCAGTACTTC.